Here is one TCR beta chain with its context. Its target is not known. This entry belongs to a study of OX40 agonist ivuxolimab in advanced cancers. V gave up 6 bases and J gave up 4 bases, with 13 bases separating them. The CDR3 covers 14 residues. The germline V gene encodes CDR1 MNHEY and CDR2 SMNVEV (reference sequence). The study, taken as a whole, reports: Nonresponders, in some cases, also had low normalized T-cell clonal expansion.

Sequencing was performed with immunoSEQ multiplex PCR; in TCRdb, only in-frame clones are kept and a portion is missing. This table has some 77,000 clones, almost 90% appearing once. Sequencing used CD4+ or CD8+ T cells sorted from blood, obtained in a trial of the OX40 agonist ivuxolimab. J is TRBJ2-1 and V is TRBV27, with D perhaps being TRBD1 or TRBD2 (5 bases each). The clonotype was recovered from an adult with an advanced solid tumor such as melanoma, head and neck, liver or kidney cancer. The CDR3 coding sequence is TGTGCCAGCAGGTTCAATGGGGGATACAATGAGCAGTTCTTC. As protein: CASRFNGGYNEQFF.